Sequencing of this T cell receptor (beta chain) was carried out in a study of technical replicates of blood from a few donors. The CDR3 sequence is 14 residues long. Germline trimming cut 6 bases from V and 4 bases from J; bases unmatched to any gene: 8. Germline V gives CDR1 MNHEY, CDR2 SVGAGI. Data came from immunoSEQ multiplex PCR; TCRdb stores just in-frame clones and leaves some out. Among approximately 75,000 clones listed, approximately 96% were seen once. The sample was T cells isolated from PBMCs. The chain uses TRBV6-5 and TRBJ1-2, with TRBD1 identical over 7 bases. The clonotype originates from a human donor in good health. The CDR3 bases are TGTGCCAGCAGACGTAGACAGGGAGGCTATGGCTACACCTTC. This gives the protein CASRRRQGGYGYTF.